Presented here are 17 T cell receptor beta chains from one specimen sequenced in a study of blood T cells in healthy people across ages. PCR was performed a second time for about 7 to 12 cycles using a sample-barcoded 5' primer and a J-beta primer mix. Via MiXCR, TCRdb re-called the 5' RACE reads, giving one row per CDR3 protein. The repertoire holds 1.5 million to 1.9 million distinct CDR3 sequences, 35% to 45% seen once, with roughly 3.7% in the top ten. The specimen was blood. All receptors come from a young woman in good health.

The chain uses TRBV4-2 and TRBJ1-2, with D hard to call. The length of the CDR3 is 14 residues. Trimming took off 0 bases at V and 0 bases at J, with 5 bases between the two ends. Germline-derived CDR1 and CDR2 are LGHNA and YNFKEQ. The CDR3 region is CASSQDEANYGYTF. CDR3 in DNA: TGTGCCAGCAGCCAAGATGAGGCTAACTATGGCTACACCTTC.

V and J are TRBV6-1 and TRBJ2-3; D call uncertain. Trimming shortened V by 6 bases and J by 4 bases, and 11 bases separated the two germline ends. The CDR3 extends over 13 amino acids. From germline, CDR1 is MNHNS and CDR2 SASEGT. The CDR3 coding sequence is TGTGCCAGCAGATACGATGCGGCAGATACGCAGTATTTT. Encoded protein: CASRYDAADTQYF.

The V gene is TRBV14, the J gene TRBJ1-2; D is possibly TRBD1 (6 bases). The CDR3 spans 17 residues. V was shortened by 0 bases and J by 7 bases, with 21 bases between the two germline ends. The V gene's germline CDR1 is SGHDN and CDR2 FVKESK. The CDR3 here is CASSQDAPVPGGLGYTF. CDR3 coding DNA: TGTGCCAGCAGCCAAGATGCCCCAGTACCGGGGGGCCTTGGCTACACCTTC.

The gene calls are TRBV12-3 or TRBV12-4 and TRBJ2-2, with TRBD2 as a possible D gene (6 bases). V was pared by 6 bases and J by 0 bases, with 17 bases between. This CDR3 is 17 amino acids long. CDR3 in amino acids: CASRLAYGTSNTGELFF. In DNA, the CDR3 is TGTGCCAGCAGGCTTGCGTACGGGACTTCGAACACCGGGGAGCTGTTTTTT.

This chain's CDR3 is CASSQPRDSGVYNEQFF. Here the CDR3 DNA reads TGTGCCAGCAGCCAACCCCGGGATAGCGGAGTCTACAATGAGCAGTTCTTC. The chain uses TRBV4-2 and TRBJ2-1; D might be TRBD2 (6 bases). Looked up from germline, CDR1 is LGHNA and CDR2 is YNFKEQ. The V gene lost 2 bases and the J gene lost 3 bases, with 17 bases spanning the gap. This CDR3 spans 17 amino acids.

This clonotype was counted between two and nine times. The chain employs TRBV27 and TRBJ2-1, with no clear D. CDR1 MNHEY and CDR2 SMNVEV come from the germline V gene (reference sequence). The V and J ends lost 11 bases and 11 bases respectively, with 19 bases between them. The CDR3 runs 12 residues. CDR3 sequence: CAAQTPGAKQFF. The CDR3, as DNA: TGTGCCGCCCAAACTCCGGGTGCGAAGCAGTTCTTC.

V usage is TRBV5-1 and J usage is TRBJ2-3, with 7 bases lining up with TRBD2. This CDR3 region has 15 residues. V shed 3 bases, J shed 1 base, and the junction held 5 bases outside the gene matches. The germline V gene encodes CDR1 SGHRS and CDR2 YFSETQ. DNA for the CDR3: TGCGCCAGCAGCTCCAGCGGGATGGGCACAGATACGCAGTATTTT. Encoded protein: CASSSSGMGTDTQYF. The whole variable domain, filled in from reference TRBV5-1 and TRBJ2-3, reads KAGVTQTPRYLIKTRGQQVTLSCSPISGHRSVSWYQQTPGQGLQFLFEYFSETQRNKGNFPGRFSGRQFSNSRSEMNVSTLELGDSALYLCASSSSGMGTDTQYFGPGTRLTVL.

This clonotype was detected ten times or more. The genes are TRBV4-1 and TRBJ1-5; 8 nucleotides match TRBD1. J lost 0 bases, V lost 1 base, and 2 bases had no gene match. Germline-derived CDR1 and CDR2 are MGHRA and YSYEKL. This CDR3 has 16 amino acids. The CDR3 bases are TGCGCCAGCAGCCAAGGGACAGGGTATAGCAATCAGCCCCAGCATTTT. It specifies CASSQGTGYSNQPQHF.

The chain combines TRBV20-1 with TRBJ2-5, with D perhaps matching TRBD1 (5 bases). The CDR3 runs to 13 residues. CDR1 is DFQATT, CDR2 SNEGSKA, per germline (reference sequence). Trimming removed 5 bases from V and 2 bases from J, with 12 bases in between. As DNA, the CDR3 is TGCAGTGCTCAAGACAGCTTTCAAGAGACCCAGTACTTC. This translates into CSAQDSFQETQYF.

This clonotype has a handful of counts. CDR3 region: CSATPGTGAPLHF. The CDR3 nucleotides are TGCAGTGCTACCCCTGGTACAGGGGCACCCCTCCACTTT. The chain links TRBV20-1 to TRBJ1-6; 7 nucleotides align to TRBD1. Trimming removed 4 bases from V and 11 bases from J; junction bases left unmatched: 8. Germline CDR1 and CDR2: DFQATT and SNEGSKA (reference sequence). This CDR3 contains 13 residues.

This clonotype turned up a few times. V usage is TRBV7-9 and J usage is TRBJ2-3; D remains ambiguous. Per germline, CDR1 SEHNR and CDR2 FQNEAQ (reference sequence). Trimming removed 5 bases from V and 4 bases from J, with 10 bases in between. There are 13 residues in the CDR3. CDR3 sequence: CASSPSVPDTQYF. In DNA form, the CDR3 reads TGTGCCAGCAGCCCGAGCGTTCCAGATACGCAGTATTTT. Combining the CDR3 with reference TRBV7-9 and TRBJ2-3 gives the whole variable domain DTGVSQNPRHKITKRGQNVTFRCDPISEHNRLYWYRQTLGQGPEFLTYFQNEAQLEKSRLLSDRFSAERPKGSFSTLEIQRTEQGDSAMYLCASSPSVPDTQYFGPGTRLTVL.

V is TRBV5-1 and J is TRBJ2-1; D is perhaps TRBD1 (6 bases). CDR3 length: 15 amino acids. V gave up 2 bases and J gave up 9 bases, with 18 bases separating them. The germline CDR1 and CDR2 sequences are SGHRS and YFSETQ. CDR3 region: CASSFSTIRGGEQFF. The CDR3 DNA reads as TGCGCCAGCAGCTTTTCGACTATCAGGGGCGGTGAGCAGTTCTTC.

The rearrangement links TRBV9 to TRBJ1-2; the match to TRBD1 covers 9 bases. This CDR3 has 12 amino acids. Germline assignment: CDR1 SGDLS and CDR2 YYNGEE. J gave up 10 bases and V 4 bases, and 5 bases lay outside the gene matches. CDR3: CASSPRDRAYTF. The CDR3 coding sequence is TGTGCCAGCAGCCCTCGGGACAGGGCCTACACCTTC.

The rearrangement joins TRBV4-3 to TRBJ2-7, with D unresolved. CDR3 length: 17 amino acids. CDR1 and CDR2 from the germline V gene are LGHNA and YSLEER. V gave up 0 bases and J gave up 0 bases, with 15 bases separating them. This CDR3 is CASSQDIGGLSSYEQYF. Written as DNA, the CDR3 is TGCGCCAGCAGCCAAGATATCGGCGGTCTGAGCTCCTACGAGCAGTACTTC.

CDR3 nucleotide sequence: TGCAGTGCCCACACACTCGCGGGAGGGTCCTACAATGAGCAGTTCTTC. Its protein is CSAHTLAGGSYNEQFF. The rearrangement joins TRBV20-1 to TRBJ2-1; TRBD2 aligns across 9 bases. The CDR3 length is 16 residues. V trimming: 6 bases; J trimming: 1 base; junction bases outside the gene matches: 10. Per the germline V gene, CDR1 is DFQATT and CDR2 is SNEGSKA (reference sequence).

The DNA of the CDR3 is TGCAGCGCCCGAAAGCAGGGAGAATATGGCTACACCTTC. Its protein product is CSARKQGEYGYTF. V usage is TRBV29-1 and J usage is TRBJ1-2; D is possibly TRBD1 (5 bases). The CDR3 extends over 13 amino acids. Per germline, CDR1 SQVTM and CDR2 ANQGSEA. Trimming stripped 7 bases from V and 5 bases from J, with 17 bases between.

This clonotype was detected only a few times. The chain carries TRBV7-8 and TRBJ2-1; 10 bases align to TRBD2. The CDR3 loop spans 16 amino acids. Germline V CDR1 and CDR2: SGHVS, FQNEAQ. Unmatched junction bases numbered 9, after V lost 7 bases and J lost 3 bases. The CDR3, as DNA: TGTGCCAGCACCCTCATAGCGGGAGGAAACTACAATGAGCAGTTCTTC. Its protein is CASTLIAGGNYNEQFF.